The 24 T cell receptor beta chains below were found in one sample sequenced in a study of immune evolution from preneoplasia to lung adenocarcinoma. Repertoires were generated with immunoSEQ multiplex PCR, while TCRdb's copy carries only in-frame clones and drops some. This table holds more than 2,500 clones, about 85% found once. The sample taken for sequencing was FFPE invasive lung adenocarcinoma tissue. These receptor sequences come from a person between 65 and 79 years old with invasive lung adenocarcinoma.

V and J are TRBV12-5 and TRBJ1-2; no clear D gene. Germline CDR1 LGHNT, CDR2 FRNRAP. Trimming cost V 6 bases and J 5 bases, with 10 bases left between them. The CDR3 contains 12 residues. The CDR3 loop is CASGSDWYGYTF. In nucleotides, the CDR3 is TGTGCTAGTGGCTCAGACTGGTATGGCTACACCTTC.

The chain uses TRBV15 and TRBJ1-4, with D possibly being TRBD1 (6 bases). V was shortened by 1 base and J by 8 bases, with 14 bases between the two germline ends. Germline lookup yields CDR1 LNHNV and CDR2 YYDKDF (reference sequence). This CDR3 has 15 amino acids. CDR3 nucleotide sequence: TGTGCCACCAGCAGAGCCCGACGGGGGCCGGAAAAACTGTTTTTT. It translates to CATSRARRGPEKLFF.

The chain joins TRBV10-3 to TRBJ2-3, with D unresolved. The germline gives CDR1 ENHRY, CDR2 SYGVKD. There are 14 residues in the CDR3. The V and J ends lost 2 bases and 0 bases respectively, with 6 bases between them. As DNA, the CDR3 is TGTGCCATCAGTGAGATGGGTAGCACAGATACGCAGTATTTT. Encoded protein: CAISEMGSTDTQYF.

This chain connects TRBV7-2 to TRBJ2-2, with D hard to call. The V gene lost 1 base and the J gene lost 8 bases, with 2 bases spanning the gap. CDR1 and CDR2 (germline): SGHTA, FQGNSA. The CDR3 length is 11 residues. The CDR3 bases are TGTGCCAGCAGCTTAGTTGGGGAGCTGTTTTTT. Its protein product is CASSLVGELFF.

V is TRBV4-2 and J is TRBJ1-5; D ambiguous. The V gene lost 1 base and the J gene lost 3 bases, with 10 bases spanning the gap. The CDR3 sequence is 15 residues long. Germline V gene sequence: CDR1 LGHNA, CDR2 YNFKEQ. The CDR3 reads CASSQAWRPNQPQHF. The CDR3, as DNA: TGTGCCAGCAGCCAAGCGTGGCGGCCCAATCAGCCCCAGCATTTT.

The rearrangement joins TRBV29-1 to TRBJ2-7; D tentatively fits TRBD1 or TRBD2 (6 bases each). The CDR3 is 11 amino acids. V lost 4 bases to trimming and J lost 7 bases, with 11 bases between them. CDR1 and CDR2 from the germline V gene are SQVTM and ANQGSEA. The DNA for the CDR3 is TGCAGCGTTGGTGAAGGGGGGGAGCAGTACTTC. Its protein is CSVGEGGEQYF.

The CDR3, as DNA: TGCGCCAGCAGCTTACGGGGGGCGGGGTACGAGCAGTACTTC. This sequence encodes CASSLRGAGYEQYF. This rearrangement joins TRBV5-1 to TRBJ2-7; TRBD2 might be the D (7 bases). V shed 2 bases and J shed 4 bases, with 13 bases lying between them. The CDR3 sequence is 14 residues long. Germline lookup yields CDR1 SGHRS and CDR2 YFSETQ.

The chain links TRBV30 to TRBJ2-1, with TRBD1 identical over 7 bases. The CDR3 length is 16 residues. Germline V lookup: CDR1 GTSNPN, CDR2 SVGIG (reference sequence). Trimming cost V 1 base and J 5 bases; bases outside gene matches: 11. CDR3 amino acids: CAWSGDREFTNNEQFF. The CDR3 DNA reads TGTGCCTGGAGTGGAGACAGGGAATTTACCAACAATGAGCAGTTCTTC.

This clone appeared a single time. The chain joins TRBV7-3 to TRBJ1-6; D is unclear. Trimming left V 2 bases short and J 4 bases short, with 6 bases between. CDR3 length: 14 amino acids. CDR1 is SGHTA and CDR2 is FQGTGA in the germline V gene. The CDR3 reads CASSLEGYNSPLHF. The CDR3 coding sequence is TGTGCCAGCAGCTTAGAGGGTTATAATTCACCCCTCCACTTT.

The rearrangement joins TRBV28 to TRBJ1-2, with D possibly matching TRBD1 (5 bases). V was cut by 3 bases and J by 4 bases, with 12 bases left in between. There are 14 residues in the CDR3. CDR1 is MDHEN and CDR2 is SYDVKM in the germline V gene. The CDR3 DNA reads as TGTGCCAGCAGTTTTTCCGGGGGGATCTATGGCTACACCTTC. Translating gives CASSFSGGIYGYTF.

V and J are TRBV28 and TRBJ2-3; 7 bases map to TRBD1. Trimming cost V 6 bases and J 2 bases; bases outside gene matches: 17. The CDR3 is 18 residues long. Germline V gene lookup returns CDR1 MDHEN and CDR2 SYDVKM. In DNA form, the CDR3 reads TGTGCCAGCAGGGGACGGACAGGAATTTATGGATTCACAGATACGCAGTATTTT. Encoded protein: CASRGRTGIYGFTDTQYF.

This chain joins TRBV9 and TRBJ1-5; 7 positions agree with TRBD1. The J segment lost 5 bases and the V segment lost 0 bases, leaving 5 bases of the junction unmatched. CDR1 and CDR2 (germline): SGDLS, YYNGEE. The CDR3 is made up of 15 amino acids. The CDR3: CASSVAPGGDQPQHF. The CDR3 DNA sequence: TGTGCCAGCAGCGTAGCCCCAGGGGGGGATCAGCCCCAGCATTTT.

This chain joins TRBV5-1 and TRBJ2-1, with 12 nucleotides matching TRBD2. The ends lost 4 bases at V and 2 bases at J; junction bases unmatched: 4. The CDR3 sequence is 16 residues long. Germline CDR1 reads SGHRS; CDR2 reads YFSETQ. The chain's CDR3 is CASSLGLAGTYNEQFF. In nucleotides, the CDR3 is TGCGCCAGCAGCCTGGGACTAGCGGGCACCTACAATGAGCAGTTCTTC. Filled out from reference TRBV5-1 and TRBJ2-1, the complete variable domain reads KAGVTQTPRYLIKTRGQQVTLSCSPISGHRSVSWYQQTPGQGLQFLFEYFSETQRNKGNFPGRFSGRQFSNSRSEMNVSTLELGDSALYLCASSLGLAGTYNEQFFGPGTRLTVL.

The DNA of the CDR3 is TGTGCCAGCAGTTTTCCGGGAAAGACCCAGTACTTC. This gives the protein CASSFPGKTQYF. The chain combines TRBV27 with TRBJ2-5; weak D call: TRBD2 (5 bases). Germline V gene data show CDR1 as MNHEY and CDR2 as SMNVEV (reference sequence). CDR3 length equals 12 residues. Trimming left V 3 bases short and J 6 bases short, with 8 bases between.

This chain connects TRBV6-1 to TRBJ1-6, with D possibly matching TRBD1 (5 bases). V lost 7 bases and J 11 bases, leaving 12 bases between the germline ends. Germline V gene sequence: CDR1 MNHNS, CDR2 SASEGT. CDR3 length: 12 residues. In DNA, the CDR3 is TGTGCCAGCATTCAGTGGGGGACACCCCTCCACTTT. It encodes CASIQWGTPLHF.

The CDR3 nucleotides read TGTGCCAGCAGCCCCCGGGGGCAGGGCAGGGGCGGCTACACCTTC. This sequence encodes CASSPRGQGRGGYTF. V gene TRBV7-8 combines with J gene TRBJ1-2; a weak D match, TRBD1 (6 bases). The CDR3 extends over 15 amino acids. Trimming cost V 5 bases and J 8 bases, with 21 bases left between them. Germline loops: CDR1 SGHVS, CDR2 FQNEAQ.

The J gene is TRBJ1-3, the V gene TRBV28; unclear D gene. The germline V gene has CDR1 MDHEN and CDR2 SYDVKM. V was cut by 6 bases and J by 0 bases, with 9 bases left in between. This CDR3 region has 14 residues. The CDR3 bases are TGTGCCAGCAGCGGATCGCTCTCTGGAAACACCATATATTTT. It yields the protein CASSGSLSGNTIYF. Full variable domain (rest looked up from reference TRBV28 and TRBJ1-3): DVKVTQSSRYLVKRTGEKVFLECVQDMDHENMFWYRQDPGLGLRLIYFSYDVKMKEKGDIPEGYSVSREKKERFSLILESASTNQTSMYLCASSGSLSGNTIYFGEGSWLTVV.

This clone was recorded only once. The chain links TRBV29-1 to TRBJ1-1, with D tentatively TRBD1 (6 bases). The CDR3 is made up of 15 amino acids. The germline CDR1 and CDR2 sequences are SQVTM and ANQGSEA. With 1 base removed from V and 0 bases from J, the gap between germline ends came to 12 bases. The CDR3 loop is CSVEGGAGMNTEAFF. The DNA of the CDR3 is TGCAGCGTTGAAGGGGGGGCTGGAATGAACACTGAAGCTTTCTTT.

The chain employs TRBV19 and TRBJ2-7, with D perhaps matching TRBD1 or TRBD2 (5 bases each). The CDR3 has 17 amino acids. Germline values: CDR1 LNHDA, CDR2 SQIVND (reference sequence). V lost 3 bases and J lost 5, with 23 bases in between. CDR3 region: CASSIPVKPGPGDEQYF. CDR3 DNA sequence: TGTGCCAGTAGTATCCCGGTAAAGCCGGGACCCGGGGACGAGCAGTACTTC. Drawing the rest from reference TRBV19 and TRBJ2-7, the complete variable domain is DGGITQSPKYLFRKEGQNVTLSCEQNLNHDAMYWYRQDPGQGLRLIYYSQIVNDFQKGDIAEGYSVSREKKESFPLTVTSAQKNPTAFYLCASSIPVKPGPGDEQYFGPGTRLTVT.

The J gene is TRBJ1-3, the V gene TRBV7-2, with no clear D. V was pared by 1 base and J by 8 bases, with 12 bases between. Germline CDR1 is SGHTA and CDR2 is FQGNSA. The CDR3 is 14 residues long. As DNA, the CDR3 is TGTGCCAGCAGCTTAGATGGCCCCTTAGACACCATATATTTT. Its translation is CASSLDGPLDTIYF.

The rearrangement joins TRBV12-5 to TRBJ2-3, with 7 positions matching TRBD2. Germline V CDR1 and CDR2: LGHNT, FRNRAP. This CDR3 region has 16 residues. With 3 bases clipped from V and 4 bases from J, the junction kept 10 bases outside the gene matches. The CDR3 protein is CASGFGGRGSPDTQYF. CDR3 nucleotide sequence: TGTGCTAGTGGTTTCGGCGGGAGAGGGTCCCCAGATACGCAGTATTTT. Drawing the rest from reference TRBV12-5 and TRBJ2-3, the complete variable domain is DARVTQTPRHKVTEMGQEVTMRCQPILGHNTVFWYRQTMMQGLELLAYFRNRAPLDDSGMPKDRFSAEMPDATLATLKIQPSEPRDSAVYFCASGFGGRGSPDTQYFGPGTRLTVL.

The chain uses TRBV2 and TRBJ2-5; maybe TRBD2 (5 bases). The CDR3 length is 12 residues. Germline lookup yields CDR1 SNHLY and CDR2 FYNNEI. Trimming took 6 bases from V and 5 from J, leaving 10 bases between them. CDR3 in DNA: TGTGCCAGCAGCTACACGGGGGAGACCCAGTACTTC. Translating it yields CASSYTGETQYF.

This clone was picked up one time. The chain links TRBV27 to TRBJ2-7, with 9 bases aligning to TRBD2. This CDR3 spans 15 amino acids. J lost 1 base, V lost 5 bases, and 6 bases had no gene match. Germline V CDR1 and CDR2: MNHEY, SMNVEV (reference sequence). The CDR3 region is CASSAVAGASYEQYF. CDR3 bases: TGTGCCAGCAGTGCCGTAGCGGGAGCGTCCTACGAGCAGTACTTC.

The rearrangement uses TRBV27 and TRBJ1-2; a possible D gene is TRBD1 (6 bases). Germline values: CDR1 MNHEY, CDR2 SMNVEV (reference sequence). The CDR3 has 15 residues. V was shortened by 3 bases and J by 10 bases, with 21 bases between the two germline ends. CDR3 in DNA: TGTGCCAGCAGTTTTCTGGACAGTCCCCAGAGAGTCTACACCTTC. This codes for CASSFLDSPQRVYTF.